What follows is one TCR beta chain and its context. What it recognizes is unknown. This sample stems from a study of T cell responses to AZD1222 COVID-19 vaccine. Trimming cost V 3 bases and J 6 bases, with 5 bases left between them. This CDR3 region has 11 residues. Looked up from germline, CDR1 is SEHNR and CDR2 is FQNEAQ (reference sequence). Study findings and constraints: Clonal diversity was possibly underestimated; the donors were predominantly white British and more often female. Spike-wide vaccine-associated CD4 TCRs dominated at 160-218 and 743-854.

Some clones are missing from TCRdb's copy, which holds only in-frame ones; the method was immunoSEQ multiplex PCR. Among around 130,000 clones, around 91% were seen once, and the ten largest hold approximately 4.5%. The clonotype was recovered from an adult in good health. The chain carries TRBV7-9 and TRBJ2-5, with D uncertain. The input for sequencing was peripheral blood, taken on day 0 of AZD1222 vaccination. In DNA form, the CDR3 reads TGTGCCAGCAGCTTGATTAAGACCCAGTACTTC. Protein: CASSLIKTQYF.